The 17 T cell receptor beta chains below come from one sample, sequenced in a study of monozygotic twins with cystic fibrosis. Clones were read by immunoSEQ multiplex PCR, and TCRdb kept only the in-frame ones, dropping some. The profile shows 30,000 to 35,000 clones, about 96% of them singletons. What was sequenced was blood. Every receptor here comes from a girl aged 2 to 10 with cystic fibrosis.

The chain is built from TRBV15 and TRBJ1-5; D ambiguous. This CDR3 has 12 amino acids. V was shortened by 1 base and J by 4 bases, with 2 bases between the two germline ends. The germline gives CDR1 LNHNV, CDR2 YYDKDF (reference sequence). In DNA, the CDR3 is TGTGCCACCAGCAGAGCGAATCAGCCCCAGCATTTT. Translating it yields CATSRANQPQHF.

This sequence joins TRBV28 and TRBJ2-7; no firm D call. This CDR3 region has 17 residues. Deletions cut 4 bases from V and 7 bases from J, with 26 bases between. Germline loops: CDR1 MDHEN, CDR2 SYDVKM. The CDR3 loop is CASSSLTDRAPLGEQYF. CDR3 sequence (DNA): TGTGCCAGCAGTTCCTTGACCGATCGGGCGCCTCTGGGAGAGCAGTACTTC.

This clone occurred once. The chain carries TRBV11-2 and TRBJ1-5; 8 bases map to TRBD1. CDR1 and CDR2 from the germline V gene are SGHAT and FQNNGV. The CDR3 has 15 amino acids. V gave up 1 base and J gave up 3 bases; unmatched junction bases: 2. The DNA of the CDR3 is TGTGCCAGCAGCTTAGGGACAGGGCTCAATCAGCCCCAGCATTTT. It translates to CASSLGTGLNQPQHF.

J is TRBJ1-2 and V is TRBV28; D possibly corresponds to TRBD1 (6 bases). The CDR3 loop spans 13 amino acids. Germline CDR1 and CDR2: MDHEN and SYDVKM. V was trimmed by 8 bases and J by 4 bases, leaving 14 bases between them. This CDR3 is CASHGTDSYGYTF. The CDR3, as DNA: TGTGCCAGCCACGGGACGGACAGCTATGGCTACACCTTC.

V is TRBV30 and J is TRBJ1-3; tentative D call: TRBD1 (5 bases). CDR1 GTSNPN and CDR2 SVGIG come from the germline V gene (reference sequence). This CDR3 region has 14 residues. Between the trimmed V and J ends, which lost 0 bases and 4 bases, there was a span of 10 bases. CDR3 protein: CAWSVGTEGNTIYF. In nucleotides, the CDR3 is TGTGCCTGGAGTGTAGGGACGGAGGGAAACACCATATATTTT.

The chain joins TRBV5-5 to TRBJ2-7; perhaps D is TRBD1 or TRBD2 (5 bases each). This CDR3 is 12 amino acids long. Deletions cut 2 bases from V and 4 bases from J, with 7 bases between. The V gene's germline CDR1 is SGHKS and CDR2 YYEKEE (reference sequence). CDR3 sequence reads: CASSFGGYEQYF. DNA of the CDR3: TGTGCCAGCAGCTTTGGGGGATACGAGCAGTACTTC.

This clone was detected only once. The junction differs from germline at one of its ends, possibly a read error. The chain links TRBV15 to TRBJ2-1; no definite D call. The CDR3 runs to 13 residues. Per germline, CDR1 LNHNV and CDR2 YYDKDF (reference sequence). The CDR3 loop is CATSGDLNNEQFF. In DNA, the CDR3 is TGTGCCACCAGCGGAGACCTGAACAATGAGCAGTTCTTC.

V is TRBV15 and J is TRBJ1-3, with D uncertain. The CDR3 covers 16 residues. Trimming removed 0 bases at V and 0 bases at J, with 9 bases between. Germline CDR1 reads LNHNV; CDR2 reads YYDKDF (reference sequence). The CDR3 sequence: CATSRELAGSGNTIYF. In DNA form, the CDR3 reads TGTGCCACCAGCAGAGAATTGGCGGGCTCTGGAAACACCATATATTTT.

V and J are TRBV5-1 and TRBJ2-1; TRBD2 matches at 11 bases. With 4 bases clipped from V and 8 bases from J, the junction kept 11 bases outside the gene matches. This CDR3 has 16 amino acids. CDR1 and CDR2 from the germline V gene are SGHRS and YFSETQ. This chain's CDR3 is CASSPPLAGVSYEQFF. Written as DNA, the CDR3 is TGCGCCAGCAGCCCGCCACTAGCGGGAGTTAGCTATGAGCAGTTCTTC.

The CDR3 bases are TGTGCCAGCAGCCACGGGACACCCGACGCGGGGGGCTATGGCTACACCTTC. Its protein is CASSHGTPDAGGYGYTF. V gene TRBV2 combines with J gene TRBJ1-2; D perhaps matches TRBD1 (6 bases). Germline V gives CDR1 SNHLY, CDR2 FYNNEI. CDR3 length equals 17 residues. The ends were cut back, 6 bases at V and 4 bases at J, with 24 bases in the middle. Full variable domain (remainder filled in from reference TRBV2 and TRBJ1-2): EPEVTQTPSHQVTQMGQEVILRCVPISNHLYFYWYRQILGQKVEFLVSFYNNEISEKSEIFDDQFSVERPDGSNFTLKIRSTKLEDSAMYFCASSHGTPDAGGYGYTFGSGTRLTVV.

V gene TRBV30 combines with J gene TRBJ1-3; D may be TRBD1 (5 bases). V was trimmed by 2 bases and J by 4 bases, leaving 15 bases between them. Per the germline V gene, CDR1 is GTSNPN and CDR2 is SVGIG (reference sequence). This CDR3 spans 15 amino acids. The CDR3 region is CAWSWQGSRGNTIYF. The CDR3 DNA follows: TGTGCCTGGAGTTGGCAGGGATCAAGGGGAAACACCATATATTTT.

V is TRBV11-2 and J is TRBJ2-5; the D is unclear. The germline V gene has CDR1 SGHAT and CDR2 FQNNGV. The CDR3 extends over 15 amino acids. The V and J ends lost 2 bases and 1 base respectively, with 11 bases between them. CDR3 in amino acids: CASSLIGQSQETQYF. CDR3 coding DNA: TGTGCCAGCAGCTTAATCGGGCAATCCCAAGAGACCCAGTACTTC.

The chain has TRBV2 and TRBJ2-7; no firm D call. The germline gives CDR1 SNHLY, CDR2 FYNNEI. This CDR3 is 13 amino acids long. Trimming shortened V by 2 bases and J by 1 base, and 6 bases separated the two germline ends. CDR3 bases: TGTGCCAGCAGTGAAACTACGTCCTACGAGCAGTACTTC. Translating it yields CASSETTSYEQYF.

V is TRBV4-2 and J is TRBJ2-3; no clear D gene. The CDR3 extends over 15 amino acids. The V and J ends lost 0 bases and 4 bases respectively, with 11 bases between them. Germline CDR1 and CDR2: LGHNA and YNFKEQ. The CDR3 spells CASSQEPLTADTQYF. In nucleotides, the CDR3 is TGTGCCAGCAGCCAAGAACCGCTGACGGCAGATACGCAGTATTTT.

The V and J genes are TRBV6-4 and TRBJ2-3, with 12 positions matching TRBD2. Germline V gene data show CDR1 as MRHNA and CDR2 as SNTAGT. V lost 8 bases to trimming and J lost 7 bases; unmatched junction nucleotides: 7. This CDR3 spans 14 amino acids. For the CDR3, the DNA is TGTGCCAGCGCGCTAGCGGGAGGGGACAATACGCAGTATTTT. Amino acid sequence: CASALAGGDNTQYF.

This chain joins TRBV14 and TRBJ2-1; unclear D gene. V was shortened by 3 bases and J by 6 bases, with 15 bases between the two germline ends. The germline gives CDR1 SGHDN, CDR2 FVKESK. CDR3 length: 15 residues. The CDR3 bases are TGTGCCAGCAGCCATCCCGGAACAGTTATCAATGAGCAGTTCTTC. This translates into CASSHPGTVINEQFF.

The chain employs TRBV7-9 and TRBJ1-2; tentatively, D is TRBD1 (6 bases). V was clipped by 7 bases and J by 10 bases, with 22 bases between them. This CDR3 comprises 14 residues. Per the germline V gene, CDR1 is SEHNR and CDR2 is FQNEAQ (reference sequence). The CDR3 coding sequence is TGTGCCAGCACCCAGCTTGTACAGGGTTTGGACTACACCTTC. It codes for CASTQLVQGLDYTF.